The 18 T cell receptor beta chains below were found in one sample sequenced in a study of blood T cells in healthy people across ages. Next came a second PCR, run for about 6 to 12 cycles, which used a sample-barcoded 5' primer along with a J-beta primer mix. Via MiXCR, TCRdb re-called the 5' RACE reads, giving one row per CDR3 protein. Among approximately 880,000 distinct CDR3 sequences listed, roughly 52% were seen once. The sequenced sample was blood. Receptors were obtained from a man younger than 45 in good health.

CDR3 sequence reads: CASSLAQGRTTGELFF. CDR3 nucleotides: TGTGCCAGCAGCTTAGCACAGGGGAGGACCACCGGGGAGCTGTTTTTT. V gene TRBV11-1 combines with J gene TRBJ2-2; D may be TRBD1 (7 bases). This CDR3 spans 16 amino acids. V was shortened by 0 bases and J by 4 bases, with 12 bases between the two germline ends. The germline V gene encodes CDR1 SGHAT and CDR2 FQDESV (reference sequence).

This clonotype was detected only once. As DNA, the CDR3 is TGTGCCAGCACGCCGGGACAGGGTCGGCATGAGCAGTTCTTC. Residues: CASTPGQGRHEQFF. The V call is TRBV14, the J call TRBJ2-1, with 9 positions matching TRBD1. The CDR3 length is 14 residues. Germline values: CDR1 SGHDN, CDR2 FVKESK. V lost 7 bases to trimming and J lost 8 bases; unmatched junction nucleotides: 9.

The chain couples TRBV12-3 or TRBV12-4 to TRBJ2-3; TRBD2 might be the D (6 bases). There are 16 residues in the CDR3. The V end lost 7 bases, the J end lost 0 bases, and 17 bases lay between the germline ends. The CDR3 loop is CASNPGGARSTDTQYF. The CDR3 region has the DNA TGTGCCAGCAACCCTGGAGGGGCGAGGAGCACAGATACGCAGTATTTT.

The sample holds many counts of this clonotype. The chain has TRBV6-2 or TRBV6-3 and TRBJ2-1, with TRBD1 identical over 8 bases. V was clipped by 0 bases and J by 9 bases; unmatched bases: 4. Germline values: CDR1 MNHEY, CDR2 SVGEGT. CDR3 length: 14 residues. The CDR3 is CASSYSAGTGEQFF. CDR3 coding DNA: TGTGCCAGCAGTTACTCGGCAGGGACAGGTGAGCAGTTCTTC.

The chain is built from TRBV5-1 and TRBJ2-1; 8 positions agree with TRBD2. The germline V gene has CDR1 SGHRS and CDR2 YFSETQ. The J segment lost 7 bases and the V segment lost 1 base, leaving 10 bases of the junction unmatched. The CDR3 covers 16 residues. CDR3 region: CASSLQGGGMRNEQFF. The CDR3 DNA is TGCGCCAGCAGCTTGCAGGGCGGGGGGATGCGGAATGAGCAGTTCTTC.

The chain couples TRBV5-4 to TRBJ2-5; D call uncertain. The V end lost 5 bases, the J end lost 1 base, and 9 bases lay between the germline ends. Germline V gene data show CDR1 as SGHNT and CDR2 as YYREEE (reference sequence). This CDR3 spans 13 amino acids. The DNA for the CDR3 is TGTGCCAGCAGGAACTGGACCCAAGAGACCCAGTACTTC. Translating gives CASRNWTQETQYF.

This clonotype came up a few times. The genes are TRBV20-1 and TRBJ2-1; D not certain. V lost 3 bases, J lost 2 bases, and 14 bases lay in between. The CDR3 totals 15 residues. Germline CDR1 reads DFQATT; CDR2 reads SNEGSKA (reference sequence). CDR3 nucleotide sequence: TGCAGTGCTAGTGGACCGAGCGTAGCCTACAATGAGCAGTTCTTC. Encoded protein: CSASGPSVAYNEQFF.

This clonotype has just a few counts. The chain has TRBV6-5 and TRBJ2-5, with D tentatively TRBD1 or TRBD2 (5 bases each). The end of the DNA aligns better with TRBJ2-7, so the J call may be wrong. CDR1 is MNHEY, CDR2 SVGAGI, per germline. CDR3 length equals 13 residues. CDR3 coding DNA: TGTGCCAGCAGTTACGGGGGTCGCGACGAGCAGTACTTC. Translating it yields CASSYGGRDEQYF.

In the case of this clonotype: This may come from a read error, since a much larger clone is one base off. The chain joins TRBV5-1 to TRBJ2-1, with 7 positions matching TRBD1. CDR3 length equals 12 residues. Germline V CDR1 and CDR2: SGHRS, YFSETQ. Unmatched junction bases numbered 4, after V lost 3 bases and J lost 10 bases. CDR3 sequence: CASSWDRYEQFF. The CDR3 DNA sequence: TGCGCCAGCAGCTGGGACAGATACGAGCAGTTCTTC.

A few counts support this clonotype. The V call is TRBV10-3, the J call TRBJ2-3; tentative D call: TRBD1 (6 bases). Germline V gene lookup returns CDR1 ENHRY and CDR2 SYGVKD. CDR3 length: 16 amino acids. V shed 6 bases and J shed 0 bases, with 16 bases lying between them. In nucleotides, the CDR3 is TGTGCCATCAGGAGCCCTGACAGGAGAAGCACAGATACGCAGTATTTT. Translating gives CAIRSPDRRSTDTQYF.

The chain employs TRBV10-3 and TRBJ1-5; tentative D call: TRBD1 (5 bases). V shed 6 bases and J shed 4 bases, with 10 bases lying between them. Germline V lookup: CDR1 ENHRY, CDR2 SYGVKD. This CDR3 spans 13 amino acids. The CDR3 DNA follows: TGTGCCATCAGCGTTGAGGGGAATCAGCCCCAGCATTTT. Translating it yields CAISVEGNQPQHF.

Details on this clonotype: A junction boundary mismatches the germline segment, possibly from a read error. V usage is TRBV7-9 and J usage is TRBJ1-6; TRBD1 is a possible D gene (5 bases). CDR3 length: 14 amino acids. The germline CDR1 and CDR2 sequences are SEHNR and FQNEAQ (reference sequence). The CDR3 nucleotides read TGTGCCAGCAGCTCACCGGGGCCACATTCACCCCTCCCCTTT. Amino acid sequence: CASSSPGPHSPLPF.

The chain couples TRBV20-1 to TRBJ1-2, with a possible D match to TRBD1 (5 bases). From germline, CDR1 is DFQATT and CDR2 SNEGSKA (reference sequence). V lost 5 bases and J 4 bases, leaving 14 bases between the germline ends. The CDR3 covers 13 residues. The CDR3 DNA reads TGCAGTGCTTCCAAAGGGGACCCCTATGGCTACACCTTC. It is translated as CSASKGDPYGYTF.

The rearrangement joins TRBV20-1 to TRBJ1-2; TRBD1 is a possible D gene (5 bases). Germline CDR1 reads DFQATT; CDR2 reads SNEGSKA (reference sequence). The V gene lost 4 bases and the J gene lost 2 bases, with 11 bases spanning the gap. The CDR3 length is 13 residues. Written as DNA, the CDR3 is TGCAGTGCTAAGGGACGTTCGAACTATGGCTACACCTTC. It is translated as CSAKGRSNYGYTF.

This clonotype showed up just a few times. This chain connects TRBV7-2 to TRBJ2-1, with D uncertain. CDR1 is SGHTA and CDR2 is FQGNSA in the germline V gene. The V and J ends lost 1 base and 0 bases respectively, with 10 bases between them. The CDR3 spans 16 residues. Written as DNA, the CDR3 is TGTGCCAGCAGCTTAGGTCCAGGCCGCTCCTACAATGAGCAGTTCTTC. Amino acid sequence: CASSLGPGRSYNEQFF. Using reference TRBV7-2 and TRBJ2-1 for the parts outside the CDR3, the full variable domain is GAGVSQSPSNKVTEKGKDVELRCDPISGHTALYWYRQSLGQGLEFLIYFQGNSAPDKSGLPSDRFSAERTGGSVSTLTIQRTQQEDSAVYLCASSLGPGRSYNEQFFGPGTRLTVL.

The V gene is TRBV9, the J gene TRBJ2-3; 10 bases line up with TRBD2. Germline V CDR1 and CDR2: SGDLS, YYNGEE. The CDR3 sequence is 16 residues long. V gave up 3 bases and J gave up 3 bases; unmatched junction bases: 7. CDR3: CASSALLAGFTDTQYF. The CDR3 region has the DNA TGTGCCAGCAGCGCGCTACTAGCGGGGTTTACAGATACGCAGTATTTT.

The CDR3 reads CASSLGRTITDTQYF. In DNA, the CDR3 is TGTGCCAGCAGTTTAGGCAGGACTATCACAGATACGCAGTATTTT. This chain joins TRBV28 and TRBJ2-3; a possible D gene is TRBD2 (6 bases). Per germline, CDR1 MDHEN and CDR2 SYDVKM. The CDR3 totals 15 residues. V was clipped by 2 bases and J by 2 bases, with 11 bases between them.

This chain connects TRBV5-1 to TRBJ2-5; TRBD1 might be the D (5 bases). V was clipped by 0 bases and J by 11 bases, with 20 bases between them. The CDR3 is made up of 15 amino acids. From germline, CDR1 is SGHRS and CDR2 YFSETQ. CDR3 residues: CASSLAQGLINEQYF. Here the CDR3 DNA reads TGCGCCAGCAGCTTGGCGCAGGGTCTCATCAATGAGCAGTACTTC.